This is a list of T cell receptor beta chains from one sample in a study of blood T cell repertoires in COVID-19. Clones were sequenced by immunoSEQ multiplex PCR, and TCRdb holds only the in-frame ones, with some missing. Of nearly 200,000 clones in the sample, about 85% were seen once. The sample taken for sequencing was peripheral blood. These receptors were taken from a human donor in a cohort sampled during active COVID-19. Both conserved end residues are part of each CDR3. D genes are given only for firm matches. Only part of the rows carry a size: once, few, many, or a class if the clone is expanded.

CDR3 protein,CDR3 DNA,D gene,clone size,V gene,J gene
CASSMPTFAENIQYF,TGTGCCAGTAGTATGCCCACCTTTGCGGAAAACATTCAGTACTTC,NA,NA,TRBV19,TRBJ2-4
CASSLASLGTQYF,TGTGCCAGCAGTTTAGCGAGCCTCGGTACGCAGTATTTT,NA,NA,TRBV12-3/TRBV12-4,TRBJ2-3
CATQGGLHSPLHF,TGTGCCACCCAGGGGGGTTTGCATTCACCCCTCCACTTT,TRBD1,NA,TRBV12-3/TRBV12-4,TRBJ1-6
CASSPSGGAGTGELFF,TGTGCCAGCAGCCCTAGCGGGGGGGCCGGCACCGGGGAGCTGTTTTTT,TRBD2,NA,TRBV7-3,TRBJ2-2
CASSFQGGRQPQHF,TGTGCCAGTAGTTTTCAGGGAGGGAGGCAGCCCCAGCATTTT,NA,NA,TRBV19,TRBJ1-5
CSVNGVVGNTQYF,TGCAGCGTGAACGGAGTCGTTGGTAATACGCAGTATTTT,NA,few,TRBV29-1,TRBJ2-3
CASSLDMTDYQPQHF,TGTGCCAGCAGCTTAGATATGACAGACTATCAGCCCCAGCATTTT,NA,NA,TRBV11-2,TRBJ1-5
CAWRDLGGTIYF,TGTGCCTGGAGGGATTTAGGGGGCACCATATATTTT,NA,NA,TRBV30,TRBJ1-3
CASSGQVNTEAFF,TGTGCCAGCTCGGGACAGGTGAACACTGAAGCTTTCTTT,TRBD1,NA,TRBV7-3,TRBJ1-1
CAWSSLAVYNEQFF,TGTGCCTGGAGCTCCCTAGCGGTCTACAATGAGCAGTTCTTC,TRBD2,NA,TRBV30,TRBJ2-1
CASSTGFTGELFF,TGTGCCAGCAGTACAGGGTTTACCGGGGAGCTGTTTTTT,NA,NA,TRBV2,TRBJ2-2
CAINPDRTTYGYTF,TGTGCCATCAACCCCGACAGGACAACCTATGGCTACACCTTC,NA,many,TRBV10-3,TRBJ1-2
CASRPQGFSNQPQHF,TGTGCCAGCAGGCCCCAGGGGTTCAGCAATCAGCCCCAGCATTTT,NA,NA,TRBV6-5,TRBJ1-5
CASSLTGYSNQPQHF,TGTGCCAGCAGCCTGACAGGATATAGCAATCAGCCCCAGCATTTT,NA,NA,TRBV27,TRBJ1-5
CASSGRTGQNEKLFF,TGTGCCAGCAGTGGCCGGACAGGCCAAAATGAAAAACTGTTTTTT,TRBD1,NA,TRBV28,TRBJ1-4
CAWGLERVYGYTF,TGTGCCTGGGGACTCGAAAGGGTATATGGCTACACCTTC,NA,NA,TRBV30,TRBJ1-2
CASSIAGGANGELFF,TGCGCCAGCAGCATTGCGGGGGGCGCGAACGGGGAGCTGTTTTTT,TRBD2,NA,TRBV5-1,TRBJ2-2
CASSLTFTQGAGSPLHF,TGTGCCAGCAGCTTGACCTTTACACAGGGGGCAGGATCACCCCTCCACTTT,TRBD1,NA,TRBV5-5,TRBJ1-6
CASSPSLVPPGELFF,TGTGCCAGCTCACCCTCACTTGTGCCCCCCGGGGAGCTGTTTTTT,NA,NA,TRBV18,TRBJ2-2
CASRLQRSEQFF,TGTGCCAGCAGACTTCAGCGAAGCGAGCAGTTCTTC,NA,NA,TRBV6-6,TRBJ2-1
CASSYGGVYEQYF,TGTGCCAGCAGTTACGGCGGCGTCTACGAGCAGTACTTC,NA,NA,TRBV6-6,TRBJ2-7
CSVEARGLFTEAFF,TGCAGCGTTGAGGCCAGGGGGCTTTTCACTGAAGCTTTCTTT,TRBD1,NA,TRBV29-1,TRBJ1-1
CASTPLTEGYGYTF,TGTGCCAGCACCCCTCTGACAGAAGGATATGGCTACACCTTC,NA,NA,TRBV6-5,TRBJ1-2